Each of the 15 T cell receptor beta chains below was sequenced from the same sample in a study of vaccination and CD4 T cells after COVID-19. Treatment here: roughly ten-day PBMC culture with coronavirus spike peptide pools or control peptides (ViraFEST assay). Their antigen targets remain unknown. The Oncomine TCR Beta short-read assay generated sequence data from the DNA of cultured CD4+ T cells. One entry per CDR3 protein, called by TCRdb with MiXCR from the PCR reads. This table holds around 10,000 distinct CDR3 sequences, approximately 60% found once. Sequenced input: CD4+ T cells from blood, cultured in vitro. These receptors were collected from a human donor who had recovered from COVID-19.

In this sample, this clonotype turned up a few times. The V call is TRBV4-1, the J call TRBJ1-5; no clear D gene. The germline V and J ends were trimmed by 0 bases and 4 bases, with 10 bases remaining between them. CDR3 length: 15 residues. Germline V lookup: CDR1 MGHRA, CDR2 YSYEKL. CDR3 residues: CASSQESGVNQPQHF. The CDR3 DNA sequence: TGCGCCAGCAGCCAAGAGAGCGGGGTTAATCAGCCCCAGCATTTT.

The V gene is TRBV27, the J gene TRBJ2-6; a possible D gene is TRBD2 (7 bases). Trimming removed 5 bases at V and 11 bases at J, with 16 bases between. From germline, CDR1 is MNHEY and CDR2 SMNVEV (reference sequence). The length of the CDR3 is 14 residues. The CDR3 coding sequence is TGTGCCAGCAGTCCGGGGGGCCCAAGGGACGTCCTGACTTTC. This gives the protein CASSPGGPRDVLTF.

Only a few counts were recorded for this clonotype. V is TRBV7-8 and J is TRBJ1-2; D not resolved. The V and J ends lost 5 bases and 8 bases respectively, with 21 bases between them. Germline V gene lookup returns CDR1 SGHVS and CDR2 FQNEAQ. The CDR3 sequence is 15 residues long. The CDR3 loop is CASSRSEAGTRGYTF. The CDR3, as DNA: TGTGCCAGCAGCCGCAGTGAGGCGGGCACGCGAGGCTACACCTTC. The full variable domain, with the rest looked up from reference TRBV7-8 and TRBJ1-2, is GAGVSQSPRYKVAKRGQDVALRCDPISGHVSLFWYQQALGQGPEFLTYFQNEAQLDKSGLPSDRFFAERPEGSVSTLKIQRTQQEDSAVYLCASSRSEAGTRGYTFGSGTRLTVV.

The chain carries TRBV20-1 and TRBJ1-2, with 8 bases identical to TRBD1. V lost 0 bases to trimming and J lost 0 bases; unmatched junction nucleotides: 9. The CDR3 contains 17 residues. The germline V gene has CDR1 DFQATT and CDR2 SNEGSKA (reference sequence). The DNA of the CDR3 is TGCAGTGCTAGAGATCCTACAGGGGGGTTAGCTAACTATGGCTACACCTTC. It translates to CSARDPTGGLANYGYTF.

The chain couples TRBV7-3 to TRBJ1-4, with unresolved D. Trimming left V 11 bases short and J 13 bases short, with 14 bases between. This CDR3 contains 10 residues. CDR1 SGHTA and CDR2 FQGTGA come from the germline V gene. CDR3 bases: TGTGCCGCAGCTATAACGGGACTGTTTTTT. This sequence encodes CAAAITGLFF.

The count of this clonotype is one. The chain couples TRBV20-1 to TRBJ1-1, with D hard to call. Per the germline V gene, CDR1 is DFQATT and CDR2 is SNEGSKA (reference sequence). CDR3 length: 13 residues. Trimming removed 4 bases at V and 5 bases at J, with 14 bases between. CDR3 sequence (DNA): TGCAGTGCTACATCCAGCGGGGAGACTGAAGCTTTCTTT. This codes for CSATSSGETEAFF.

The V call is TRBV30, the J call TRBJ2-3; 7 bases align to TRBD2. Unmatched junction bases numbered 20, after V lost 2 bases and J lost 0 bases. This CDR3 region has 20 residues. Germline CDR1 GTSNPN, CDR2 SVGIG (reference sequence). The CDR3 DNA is TGTGCCTGGAGTCTAACACTAGCGTCCGGATGGGGAACGAGCACAGATACGCAGTATTTT. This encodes CAWSLTLASGWGTSTDTQYF.

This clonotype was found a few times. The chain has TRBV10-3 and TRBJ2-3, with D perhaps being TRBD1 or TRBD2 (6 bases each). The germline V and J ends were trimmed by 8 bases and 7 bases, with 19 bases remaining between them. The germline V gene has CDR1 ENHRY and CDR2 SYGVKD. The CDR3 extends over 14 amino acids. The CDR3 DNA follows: TGTGCCATCGGGACTGTTACAGGGCAAAATACGCAGTATTTT. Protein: CAIGTVTGQNTQYF.

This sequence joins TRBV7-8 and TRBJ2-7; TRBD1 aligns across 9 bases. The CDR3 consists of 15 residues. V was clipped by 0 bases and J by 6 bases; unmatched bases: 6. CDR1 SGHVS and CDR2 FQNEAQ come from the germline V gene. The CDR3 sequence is CASSLAGQGSGEQYF. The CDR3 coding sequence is TGTGCCAGCAGCTTAGCGGGACAGGGCTCGGGCGAGCAGTACTTC.

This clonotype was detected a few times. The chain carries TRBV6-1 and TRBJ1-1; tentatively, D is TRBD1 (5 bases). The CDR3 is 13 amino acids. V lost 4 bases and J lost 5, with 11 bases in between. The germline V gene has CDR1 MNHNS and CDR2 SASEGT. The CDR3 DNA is TGTGCCAGCAGTGTTGGGGGGTGGACTGAAGCTTTCTTT. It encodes CASSVGGWTEAFF.

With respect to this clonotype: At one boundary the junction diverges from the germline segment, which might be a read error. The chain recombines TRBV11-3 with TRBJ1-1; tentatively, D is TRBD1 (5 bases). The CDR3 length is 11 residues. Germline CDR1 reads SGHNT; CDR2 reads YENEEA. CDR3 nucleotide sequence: TGTGCCAGCTCAATGGACACAGAAGCTTTCTTT. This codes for CASSMDTEAFF.

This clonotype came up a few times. This chain's CDR3 is CSAAADFYEQYF. DNA for the CDR3: TGCAGTGCTGCAGCGGATTTCTACGAGCAGTACTTC. The chain uses TRBV20-1 and TRBJ2-7; a possible D gene is TRBD2 (5 bases). Germline V CDR1 and CDR2: DFQATT, SNEGSKA (reference sequence). V lost 5 bases to trimming and J lost 3 bases, with 11 bases between them. This CDR3 is 12 amino acids long.

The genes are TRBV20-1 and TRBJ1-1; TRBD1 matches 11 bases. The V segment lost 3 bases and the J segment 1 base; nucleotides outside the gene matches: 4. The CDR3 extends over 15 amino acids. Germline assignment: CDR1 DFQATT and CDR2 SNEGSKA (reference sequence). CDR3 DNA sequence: TGCAGTGCTAGTGGACAGGGGGCAAGGAACACTGAAGCTTTCTTT. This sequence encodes CSASGQGARNTEAFF.

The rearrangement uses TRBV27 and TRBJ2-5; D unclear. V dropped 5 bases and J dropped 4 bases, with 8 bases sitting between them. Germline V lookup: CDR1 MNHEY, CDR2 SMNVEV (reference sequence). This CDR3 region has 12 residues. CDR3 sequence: CASSRWGETQYF. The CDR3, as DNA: TGTGCCAGCAGTAGGTGGGGAGAGACCCAGTACTTC.

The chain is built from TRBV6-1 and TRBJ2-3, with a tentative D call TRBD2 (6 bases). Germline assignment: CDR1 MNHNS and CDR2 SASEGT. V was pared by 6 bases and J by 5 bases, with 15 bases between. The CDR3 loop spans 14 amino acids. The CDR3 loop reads CASRPGEARDTQYF. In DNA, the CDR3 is TGTGCCAGCAGACCGGGGGAGGCCCGAGATACGCAGTATTTT.